Below are 17 T cell receptor beta chains sequenced from a single sample in a study of OX40 agonist ivuxolimab in advanced cancers. The library was built by means of the immunoSEQ multiplex PCR assay. TCRdb limited this immuneACCESS table to in-frame rearrangements with V and J called. A share of clones is missing; checked studies link under half to unresolved V genes, and the rest is unexplained. This sample gives 85,000 to 95,000 clones in total; roughly 89% of them show up just once. Clones ranked in the top ten supply approximately 0.35% of the sample. The sample here was CD4+ or CD8+ T cells sorted from blood, taken in a trial of the OX40 agonist ivuxolimab. These receptors were obtained from an adult with an advanced solid tumor such as melanoma, head and neck, liver or kidney cancer.

The chain couples TRBV5-4 to TRBJ2-7; TRBD1 agrees at 7 bases. Germline values: CDR1 SGHNT, CDR2 YYREEE (reference sequence). V lost 4 bases, J lost 6 bases, and 22 bases stayed unmatched. The CDR3 extends over 18 amino acids. CDR3 in amino acids: CASSLDKNRDSLFAEQYF. The DNA for the CDR3 is TGTGCCAGCAGCCTCGATAAGAACCGGGACAGCCTATTCGCCGAGCAGTACTTC.

This clone was seen a few times. The chain is built from TRBV30 and TRBJ1-4, with 9 bases aligning to TRBD1. This CDR3 contains 13 residues. Germline values: CDR1 GTSNPN, CDR2 SVGIG (reference sequence). The V segment lost 1 base and the J segment 8 bases; nucleotides outside the gene matches: 2. The CDR3 region is CAWSGDRGEKLFF. CDR3 coding DNA: TGTGCCTGGAGTGGAGACAGGGGGGAAAAACTGTTTTTT.

The gene calls are TRBV5-1 and TRBJ2-5, with D unclear. Germline values: CDR1 SGHRS, CDR2 YFSETQ. V gave up 0 bases and J gave up 2 bases, with 8 bases separating them. The CDR3 is 14 amino acids. This chain's CDR3 is CASSLVQAQETQYF. CDR3 DNA: TGCGCCAGCAGCTTGGTTCAGGCACAAGAGACCCAGTACTTC.

This clone has only one observation. The chain links TRBV7-9 to TRBJ1-2; maybe TRBD1 (5 bases). There are 15 residues in the CDR3. Germline V lookup: CDR1 SEHNR, CDR2 FQNEAQ (reference sequence). V was trimmed by 7 bases and J by 4 bases, leaving 19 bases between them. The CDR3 DNA reads TGTGCCAGCACTTCCCAGGGTAGATTGGGCTATGGCTACACCTTC. Translation: CASTSQGRLGYGYTF.

The CDR3 DNA follows: TGCAGCGTTCGGGATGGACAGAGCACAGATACGCAGTATTTT. Amino acid sequence: CSVRDGQSTDTQYF. V and J are TRBV29-1 and TRBJ2-3; D may be TRBD1 (6 bases). The germline gives CDR1 SQVTM, CDR2 ANQGSEA. This CDR3 contains 14 residues. Deletions cut 5 bases from V and 0 bases from J, with 12 bases between.

This clone occurred once. The V gene is TRBV2, the J gene TRBJ2-5; TRBD1 is a possible D gene (7 bases). The V gene's germline CDR1 is SNHLY and CDR2 FYNNEI. This CDR3 contains 14 residues. Trimming shortened V by 4 bases and J by 4 bases, and 13 bases separated the two germline ends. Written as DNA, the CDR3 is TGTGCCAGCAGTGCGGAGGGGGCGGGAGAGACCCAGTACTTC. It yields the protein CASSAEGAGETQYF.

The chain is built from TRBV19 and TRBJ1-1; D perhaps matches TRBD1 (6 bases). CDR3 size: 14 residues. Germline lookup yields CDR1 LNHDA and CDR2 SQIVND (reference sequence). V gave up 5 bases and J gave up 11 bases, with 21 bases separating them. For the CDR3, the DNA is TGTGCCAGTAGTGCAACGAATAGACAGGCATCGGCTTTCTTT. This translates into CASSATNRQASAFF.

The chain recombines TRBV25-1 with TRBJ2-3, with no clear D. Germline CDR1 and CDR2: MGHDK and SYGVNS. Trimming took 5 bases from V and 4 from J, leaving 10 bases between them. CDR3 length: 13 amino acids. The CDR3 reads CASSKDGPDTQYF. The CDR3 DNA is TGTGCCAGCAGTAAGGACGGTCCAGATACGCAGTATTTT.

The chain is built from TRBV5-6 and TRBJ2-3; 10 nucleotides line up with TRBD1. The CDR3 loop spans 17 amino acids. Trimming cost V 4 bases and J 0 bases; bases outside gene matches: 8. CDR1 is SGHDT, CDR2 YYEEEE, per germline. The DNA of the CDR3 is TGTGCCAGCAGCGACAGGGGGCGAGCCACTAGCACAGATACGCAGTATTTT. It is translated as CASSDRGRATSTDTQYF.

V usage is TRBV6-6 and J usage is TRBJ1-5; D perhaps matches TRBD1 (6 bases). Germline V gene sequence: CDR1 MNHNY, CDR2 SVGAGI (reference sequence). Deletions cut 6 bases from V and 9 bases from J, with 18 bases between. The CDR3 is 14 residues long. CDR3: CASSLRGGMGPQHF. CDR3 in DNA: TGTGCCAGCAGCCTTAGGGGGGGGATGGGGCCCCAGCATTTT.

V usage is TRBV2 and J usage is TRBJ1-1; D ambiguous. V lost 6 bases to trimming and J lost 5 bases, with 4 bases between them. The length of the CDR3 is 10 residues. CDR1 SNHLY and CDR2 FYNNEI come from the germline V gene. CDR3 DNA sequence: TGTGCCAGCAGGGAGACTGAAGCTTTCTTT. It translates to CASRETEAFF.

This clone has just one count. This chain connects TRBV9 to TRBJ1-3; 8 bases line up with TRBD1. This CDR3 has 14 amino acids. The germline V gene has CDR1 SGDLS and CDR2 YYNGEE. Unmatched junction bases numbered 2, after V lost 4 bases and J lost 2 bases. The CDR3 here is CASSLGQAGNTIYF. The DNA of the CDR3 is TGTGCCAGCAGCTTGGGACAGGCTGGAAACACCATATATTTT.

V is TRBV30 and J is TRBJ2-2; 11 nucleotides agree with TRBD1. Unmatched junction bases numbered 11, after V lost 3 bases and J lost 5 bases. This CDR3 comprises 17 residues. CDR1 and CDR2 (germline): GTSNPN, SVGIG (reference sequence). The CDR3 spells CAWSRLGQGALTGELFF. For the CDR3, the DNA is TGTGCCTGGAGCCGCCTCGGACAGGGGGCTTTGACCGGGGAGCTGTTTTTT.

This clone was seen a handful of times. The CDR3 region is CASSSSRDRGWTEAFF. The CDR3 DNA reads as TGTGCCAGCAGTTCGTCCCGGGACAGGGGGTGGACTGAAGCTTTCTTT. The chain recombines TRBV6-5 with TRBJ1-1, with 11 bases that match TRBD1. Germline V gene lookup returns CDR1 MNHEY and CDR2 SVGAGI. The CDR3 runs 16 residues. The V gene end was trimmed by 4 bases and the J gene end by 5 bases; junction bases not matched to a gene: 9.

The V gene is TRBV7-6, the J gene TRBJ1-1; D ambiguous. CDR1 and CDR2 from the germline V gene are SGHVS and FNYEAQ. CDR3 size: 13 residues. V was trimmed by 5 bases and J by 6 bases, leaving 13 bases between them. In DNA form, the CDR3 reads TGTGCCAGCAGCCTTACAGAAATAGCTGAAGCTTTCTTT. This gives the protein CASSLTEIAEAFF.

This clone appeared a single time. This rearrangement joins TRBV6-1 to TRBJ2-7; the D is unclear. There are 10 residues in the CDR3. V was pared by 8 bases and J by 4 bases, with 6 bases between. Germline CDR1 is MNHNS and CDR2 is SASEGT. The CDR3 DNA sequence: TGTGCCAGCGCGAAATACGAGCAGTACTTC. This codes for CASAKYEQYF.

The gene calls are TRBV4-2 and TRBJ2-5; TRBD1 or TRBD2 may be the D gene (5 bases each). The germline V gene has CDR1 LGHNA and CDR2 YNFKEQ. The V end was cut by 1 base, the J end by 1 base, with 13 bases between. The CDR3 is 16 amino acids. Written as DNA, the CDR3 is TGTGCCAGCAGCCAAGGTGGGGGACGCACCCAAGAGACCCAGTACTTC. It is translated as CASSQGGGRTQETQYF.